This record covers a single T cell receptor (beta chain). Its matching antigen is unknown. These data belong to a study of human T cells and chemical hapten exposure. The CDR3 spans 14 residues. Trimming cost V 4 bases and J 3 bases, with 12 bases left between them. Per germline, CDR1 MNHEY and CDR2 SVGEGT. Overall study findings and caveats: PT1 expanded TCR counts and patch test score were linked, and their correlation was positive. Versus controls, significantly more large CDR3 similarity clusters arose from expanded TCRs. Sensitizing with DPC caused no change in TCRs above 1 in 1000 frequency.

Using its own MiXCR run on the RACE reads, TCRdb lists one record per CDR3 protein. The table records some 81,000 distinct CDR3 sequences, about 9.9% of them present only once. The time point: patch test 2, 6 weeks after DPC sensitization. Treatment indicated: therapeutic diphenylcyclopropenone sensitization with weekly scalp DPC. The sequence came from a man aged 18 to 30 with alopecia areata. Some clones in this sample may be carry-over from other donors' samples. The specimen comprised whole blood, sampled in connection with sensitization to the hapten diphenylcyclopropenone (DPC). The V gene is TRBV6-2 or TRBV6-3, the J gene TRBJ1-1; no definite D call. The CDR3 spells CASSWVGPDTEAFF. In DNA, the CDR3 is TGTGCCAGCAGTTGGGTAGGGCCGGACACTGAAGCTTTCTTT.